The clone carrying this T cell receptor (beta chain) was counted between two and nine times. Its matching antigen is unknown. The CDR3 sequence is 14 residues long. CDR1 and CDR2 (germline): MNHEY, SMNVEV (reference sequence). Deletions cut 6 bases from V and 2 bases from J, with 11 bases between. The beta constant-region primer was an equimolar mix of two oligonucleotides covering TRBC1 and TRBC2. Four rounds of PCR amplified the ligated cDNA using nested alpha and beta constant-region primers plus SP2. MiXCR was run by TCRdb on the UMI-ligation and nested PCR reads, yielding one entry per CDR3 protein. The sample shows approximately 100,000 distinct CDR3 sequences, approximately 15% of them seen only once. These data are taken from a study of naive and memory T cell subsets. Whole-study findings and limits: Clonotypes here are unpaired alpha or beta chain sequences. A few larger clonotypes appeared in naive repertoires, especially CD8, possibly memory cells re-expressing CD45RA.

The receptor's source is a human donor in good health. This rearrangement joins TRBV27 to TRBJ2-1, with D maybe TRBD2 (6 bases). The sample consisted of naive CD8+ T cells from blood. As DNA, the CDR3 is TGTGCCAGCAGACTAGCTTCCACCTACAATGAGCAGTTCTTC. Its translation is CASRLASTYNEQFF.